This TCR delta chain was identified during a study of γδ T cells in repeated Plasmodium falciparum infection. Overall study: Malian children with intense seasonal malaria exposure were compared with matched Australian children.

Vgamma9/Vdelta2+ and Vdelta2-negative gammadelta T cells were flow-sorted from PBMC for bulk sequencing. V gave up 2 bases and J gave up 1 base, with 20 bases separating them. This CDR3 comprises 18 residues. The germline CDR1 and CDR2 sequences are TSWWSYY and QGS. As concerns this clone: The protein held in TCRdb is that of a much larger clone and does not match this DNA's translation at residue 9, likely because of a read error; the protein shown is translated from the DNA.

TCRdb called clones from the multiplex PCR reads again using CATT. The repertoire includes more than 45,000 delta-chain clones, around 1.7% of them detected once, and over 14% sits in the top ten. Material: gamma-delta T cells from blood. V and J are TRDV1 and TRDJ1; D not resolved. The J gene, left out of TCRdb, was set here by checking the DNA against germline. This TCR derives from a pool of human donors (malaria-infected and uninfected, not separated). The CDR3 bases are TGTGCTCTTGGGGAATATTTCCCTATGGAGCCCCGCACCGATAAACTCATCTTT. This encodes CALGEYFPMEPRTDKLIF.